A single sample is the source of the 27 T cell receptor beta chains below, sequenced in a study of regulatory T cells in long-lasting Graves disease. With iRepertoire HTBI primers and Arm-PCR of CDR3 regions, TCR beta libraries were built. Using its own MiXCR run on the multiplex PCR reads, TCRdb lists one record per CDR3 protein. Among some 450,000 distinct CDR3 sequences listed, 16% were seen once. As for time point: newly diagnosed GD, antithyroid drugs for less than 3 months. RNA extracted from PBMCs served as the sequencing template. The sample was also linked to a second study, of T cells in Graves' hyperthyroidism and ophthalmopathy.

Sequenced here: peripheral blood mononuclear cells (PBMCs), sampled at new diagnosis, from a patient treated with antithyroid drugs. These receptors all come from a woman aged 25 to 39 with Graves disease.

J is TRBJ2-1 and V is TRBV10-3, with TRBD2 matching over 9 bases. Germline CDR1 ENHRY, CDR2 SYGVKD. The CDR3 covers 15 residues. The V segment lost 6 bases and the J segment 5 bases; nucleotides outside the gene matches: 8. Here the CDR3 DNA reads TGTGCCATCAGGCTAGCGGGAAGGGCAGACAATGAGCAGTTCTTC. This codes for CAIRLAGRADNEQFF.

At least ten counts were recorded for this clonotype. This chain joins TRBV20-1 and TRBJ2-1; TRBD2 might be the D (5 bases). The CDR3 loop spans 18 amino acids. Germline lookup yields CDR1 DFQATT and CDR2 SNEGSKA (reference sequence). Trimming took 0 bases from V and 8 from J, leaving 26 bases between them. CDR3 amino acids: CSARDLWAGGLRSYEQFF. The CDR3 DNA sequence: TGCAGTGCTAGAGATCTTTGGGCTGGAGGTCTCAGGTCCTATGAGCAGTTCTTC.

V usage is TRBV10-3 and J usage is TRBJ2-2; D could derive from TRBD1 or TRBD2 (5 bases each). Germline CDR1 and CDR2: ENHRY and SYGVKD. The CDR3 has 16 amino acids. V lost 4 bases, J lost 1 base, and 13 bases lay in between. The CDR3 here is CAISGGGGKNTGELFF. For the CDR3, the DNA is TGTGCCATCAGTGGGGGCGGAGGAAAGAACACCGGGGAGCTGTTTTTT.

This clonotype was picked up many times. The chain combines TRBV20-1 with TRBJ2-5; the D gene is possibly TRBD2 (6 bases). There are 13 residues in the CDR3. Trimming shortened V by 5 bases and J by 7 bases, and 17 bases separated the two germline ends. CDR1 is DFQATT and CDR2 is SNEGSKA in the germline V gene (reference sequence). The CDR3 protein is CSASGDWGGTQYF. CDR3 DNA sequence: TGCAGTGCTTCCGGGGACTGGGGAGGGACCCAGTACTTC.

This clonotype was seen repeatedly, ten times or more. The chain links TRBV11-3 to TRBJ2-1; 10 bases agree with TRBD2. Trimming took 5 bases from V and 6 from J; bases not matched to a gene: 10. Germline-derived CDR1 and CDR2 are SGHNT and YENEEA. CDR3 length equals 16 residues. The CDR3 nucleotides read TGTGCCAGCAGCCCGCCTGGAGCGGGAGGGGGCAATGAGCAGTTCTTC. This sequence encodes CASSPPGAGGGNEQFF.

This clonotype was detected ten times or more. The chain's CDR3 is CASSQIPQGSGANVLTF. Written as DNA, the CDR3 is TGTGCCAGCAGCCAAATACCACAGGGCTCTGGGGCCAACGTCCTGACTTTC. This rearrangement joins TRBV3-1 to TRBJ2-6; a weak D match, TRBD1 (6 bases). This CDR3 is built from 17 residues. Germline V gene data show CDR1 as LGHDT and CDR2 as YNNKEL (reference sequence). Trimming removed 2 bases from V and 0 bases from J, with 11 bases in between.

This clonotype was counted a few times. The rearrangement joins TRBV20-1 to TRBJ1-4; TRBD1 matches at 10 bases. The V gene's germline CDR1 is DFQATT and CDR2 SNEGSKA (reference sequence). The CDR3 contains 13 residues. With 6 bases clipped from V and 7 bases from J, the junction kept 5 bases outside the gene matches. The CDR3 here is CSADRGTGEKLFF. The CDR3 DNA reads TGCAGTGCGGACAGGGGGACGGGTGAAAAACTGTTTTTT.

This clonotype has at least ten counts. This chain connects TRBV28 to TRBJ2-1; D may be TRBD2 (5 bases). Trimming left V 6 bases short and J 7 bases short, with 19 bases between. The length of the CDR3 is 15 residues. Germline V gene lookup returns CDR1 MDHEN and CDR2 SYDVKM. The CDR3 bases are TGTGCCAGCAGGGGAGAAGGATGGTCAGGAAATGAGCAGTTCTTC. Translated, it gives CASRGEGWSGNEQFF.

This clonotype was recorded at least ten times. The CDR3, as DNA: TGTGCCAGCAGCTCCCCTAGCGGGAGCCATGAGCAGTTCTTC. Translating it yields CASSSPSGSHEQFF. This chain uses TRBV7-9 with TRBJ2-1; TRBD2 matches 10 bases. The germline gives CDR1 SEHNR, CDR2 FQNEAQ (reference sequence). The V and J ends lost 4 bases and 8 bases, in that order; junction bases with no gene match: 5. The CDR3 runs to 14 residues.

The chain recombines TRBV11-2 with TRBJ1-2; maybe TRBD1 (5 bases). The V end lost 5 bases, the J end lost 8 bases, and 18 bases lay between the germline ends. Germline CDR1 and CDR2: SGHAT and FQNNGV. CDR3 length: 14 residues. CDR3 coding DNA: TGTGCCAGCAGCCAATTGGAGGGGATGAGGGGCTACACCTTC. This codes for CASSQLEGMRGYTF.

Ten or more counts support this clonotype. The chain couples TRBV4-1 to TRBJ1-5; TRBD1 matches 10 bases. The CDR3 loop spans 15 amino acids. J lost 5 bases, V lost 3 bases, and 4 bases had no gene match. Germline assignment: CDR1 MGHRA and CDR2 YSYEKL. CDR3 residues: CASSQGQGLDQPQHF. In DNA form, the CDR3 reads TGCGCCAGCAGCCAGGGACAGGGGCTCGATCAGCCCCAGCATTTT.

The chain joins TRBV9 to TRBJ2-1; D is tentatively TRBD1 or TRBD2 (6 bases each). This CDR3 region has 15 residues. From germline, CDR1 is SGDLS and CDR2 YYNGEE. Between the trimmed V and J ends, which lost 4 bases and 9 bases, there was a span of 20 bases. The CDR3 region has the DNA TGTGCCAGCAGCAACCCGGAGGGGGACTTCGGTGAGCAGTTCTTC. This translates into CASSNPEGDFGEQFF.

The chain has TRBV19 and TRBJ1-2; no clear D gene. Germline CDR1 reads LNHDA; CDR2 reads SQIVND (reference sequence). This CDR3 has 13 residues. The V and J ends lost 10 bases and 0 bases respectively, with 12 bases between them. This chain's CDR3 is CATQGGTNYGYTF. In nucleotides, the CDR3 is TGTGCCACCCAAGGAGGGACTAACTATGGCTACACCTTC.

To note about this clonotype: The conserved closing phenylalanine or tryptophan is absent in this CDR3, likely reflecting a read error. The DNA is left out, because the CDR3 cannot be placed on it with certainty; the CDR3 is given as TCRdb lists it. CDR3: CASSSGTSGPTL. This chain connects TRBV28 to TRBJ2-7; TRBD2 is the table's D call, not checked against the DNA. 12 amino acids form the CDR3, both terminal residues included. Germline CDR1 reads MDHEN; CDR2 reads SYDVKM.

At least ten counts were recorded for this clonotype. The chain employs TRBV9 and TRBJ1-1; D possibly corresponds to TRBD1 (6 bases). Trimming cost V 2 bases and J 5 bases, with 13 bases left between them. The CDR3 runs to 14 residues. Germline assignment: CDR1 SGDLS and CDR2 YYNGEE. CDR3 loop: CASSVAGDGTEAFF. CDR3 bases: TGTGCCAGCAGCGTGGCAGGGGACGGGACTGAAGCTTTCTTT.

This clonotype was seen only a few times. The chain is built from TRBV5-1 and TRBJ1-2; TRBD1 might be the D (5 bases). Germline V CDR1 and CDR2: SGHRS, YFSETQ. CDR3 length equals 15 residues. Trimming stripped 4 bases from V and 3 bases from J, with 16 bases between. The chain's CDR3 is CASSRTTGADYGYTF. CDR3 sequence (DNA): TGCGCCAGCAGCCGAACAACAGGTGCTGACTATGGCTACACCTTC.

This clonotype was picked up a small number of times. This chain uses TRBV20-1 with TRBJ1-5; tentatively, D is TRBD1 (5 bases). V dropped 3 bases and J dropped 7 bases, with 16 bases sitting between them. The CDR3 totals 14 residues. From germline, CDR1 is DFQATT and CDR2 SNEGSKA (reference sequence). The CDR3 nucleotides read TGCAGTGCTAGGTCATGGGGGAACGAGCAGCCCCAGCATTTT. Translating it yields CSARSWGNEQPQHF.

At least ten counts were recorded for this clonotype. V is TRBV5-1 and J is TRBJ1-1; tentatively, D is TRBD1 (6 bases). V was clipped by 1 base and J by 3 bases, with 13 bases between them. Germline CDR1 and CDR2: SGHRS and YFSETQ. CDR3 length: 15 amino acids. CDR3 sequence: CASSLFTGKYTEAFF. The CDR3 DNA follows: TGCGCCAGCAGCTTGTTCACAGGGAAGTACACTGAAGCTTTCTTT. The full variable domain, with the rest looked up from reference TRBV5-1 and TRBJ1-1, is KAGVTQTPRYLIKTRGQQVTLSCSPISGHRSVSWYQQTPGQGLQFLFEYFSETQRNKGNFPGRFSGRQFSNSRSEMNVSTLELGDSALYLCASSLFTGKYTEAFFGQGTRLTVV.

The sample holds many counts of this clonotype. CDR3 nucleotide sequence: TGTGCCAGCAGTTTCTCCCCCGACAATGAGCAGTTCTTC. This encodes CASSFSPDNEQFF. The rearrangement links TRBV28 to TRBJ2-1; no clear D. CDR3 length: 13 amino acids. The germline V and J ends were trimmed by 3 bases and 5 bases, with 8 bases remaining between them. CDR1 and CDR2 (germline): MDHEN, SYDVKM.

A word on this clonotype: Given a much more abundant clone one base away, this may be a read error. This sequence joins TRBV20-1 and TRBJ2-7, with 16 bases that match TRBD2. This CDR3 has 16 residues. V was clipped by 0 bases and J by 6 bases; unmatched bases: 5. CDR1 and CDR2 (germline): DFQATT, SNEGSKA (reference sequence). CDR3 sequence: CSAREGTSGRAGEQYF. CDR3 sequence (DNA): TGCAGTGCTAGAGAGGGGACTAGCGGGAGGGCCGGCGAGCAGTACTTC.

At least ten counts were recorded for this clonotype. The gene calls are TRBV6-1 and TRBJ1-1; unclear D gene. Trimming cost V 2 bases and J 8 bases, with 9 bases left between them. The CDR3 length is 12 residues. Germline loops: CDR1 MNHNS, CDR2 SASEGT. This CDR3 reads CASSEPRPEAFF. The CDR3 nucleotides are TGTGCCAGCAGTGAACCTCGACCAGAAGCTTTCTTT.

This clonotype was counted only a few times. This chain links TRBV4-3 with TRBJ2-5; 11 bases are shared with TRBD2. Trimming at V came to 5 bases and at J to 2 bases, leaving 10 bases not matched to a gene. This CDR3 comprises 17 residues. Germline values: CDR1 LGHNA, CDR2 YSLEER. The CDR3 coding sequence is TGCGCCAGCAGCTACGACTCTTTAGCGGGAGGGCAAGAGACCCAGTACTTC. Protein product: CASSYDSLAGGQETQYF.

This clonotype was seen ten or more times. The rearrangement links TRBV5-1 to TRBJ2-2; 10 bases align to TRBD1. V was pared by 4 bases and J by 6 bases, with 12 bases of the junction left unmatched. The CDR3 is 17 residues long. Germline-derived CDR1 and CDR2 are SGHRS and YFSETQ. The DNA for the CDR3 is TGCGCCAGCAGCGCCCCATCGGGACAGGGGTCCCCCGGGGAGCTGTTTTTT. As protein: CASSAPSGQGSPGELFF.

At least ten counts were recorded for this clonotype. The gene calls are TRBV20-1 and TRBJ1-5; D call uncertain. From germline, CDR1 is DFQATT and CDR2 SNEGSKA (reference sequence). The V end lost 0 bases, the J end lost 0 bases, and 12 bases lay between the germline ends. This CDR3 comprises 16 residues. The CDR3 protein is CSARDLARYSNQPQHF. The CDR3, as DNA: TGCAGTGCTAGAGATCTGGCCCGGTATAGCAATCAGCCCCAGCATTTT.

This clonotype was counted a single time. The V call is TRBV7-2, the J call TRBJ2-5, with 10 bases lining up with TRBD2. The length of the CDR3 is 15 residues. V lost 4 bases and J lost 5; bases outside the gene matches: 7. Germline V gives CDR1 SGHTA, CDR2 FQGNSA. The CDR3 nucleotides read TGTGCCAGCAGCTCTCTAGCGGGAGAGGTCGAGACCCAGTACTTC. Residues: CASSSLAGEVETQYF. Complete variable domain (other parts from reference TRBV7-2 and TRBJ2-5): GAGVSQSPSNKVTEKGKDVELRCDPISGHTALYWYRQSLGQGLEFLIYFQGNSAPDKSGLPSDRFSAERTGGSVSTLTIQRTQQEDSAVYLCASSSLAGEVETQYFGPGTRLLVL.

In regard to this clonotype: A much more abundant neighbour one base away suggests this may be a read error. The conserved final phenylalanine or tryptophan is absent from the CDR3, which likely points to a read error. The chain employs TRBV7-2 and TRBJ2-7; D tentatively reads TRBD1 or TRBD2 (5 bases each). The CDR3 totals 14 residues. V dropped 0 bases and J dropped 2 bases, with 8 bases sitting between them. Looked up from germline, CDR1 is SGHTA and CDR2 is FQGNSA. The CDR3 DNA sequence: TGTGCCAGCAGCTTAGCGGGACCGACCTACGAGCAGTACCTC. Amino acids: CASSLAGPTYEQYL.

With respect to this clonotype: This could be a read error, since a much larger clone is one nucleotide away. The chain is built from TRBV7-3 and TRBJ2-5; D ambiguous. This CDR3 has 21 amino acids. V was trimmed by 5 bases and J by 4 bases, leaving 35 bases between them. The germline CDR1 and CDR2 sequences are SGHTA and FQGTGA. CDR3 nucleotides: TGTGCCAGCAGCACCAAACCTACCCGTCACATCTACCCCGGTGCCCTAGAGACCCAGTACTTC. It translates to CASSTKPTRHIYPGALETQYF.